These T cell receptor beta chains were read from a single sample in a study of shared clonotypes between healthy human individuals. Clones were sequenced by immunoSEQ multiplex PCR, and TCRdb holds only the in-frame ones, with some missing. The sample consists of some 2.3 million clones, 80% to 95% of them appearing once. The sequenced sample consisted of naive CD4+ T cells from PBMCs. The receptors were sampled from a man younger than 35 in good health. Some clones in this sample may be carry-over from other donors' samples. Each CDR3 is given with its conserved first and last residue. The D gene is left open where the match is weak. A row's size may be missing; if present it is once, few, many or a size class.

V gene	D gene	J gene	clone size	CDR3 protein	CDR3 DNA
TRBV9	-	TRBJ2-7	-	CASSAQVFAEQYF	TGTGCCAGCAGCGCACAGGTTTTTGCGGAGCAGTACTTC
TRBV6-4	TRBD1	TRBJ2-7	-	CASSEYSGGAYEQYF	TGTGCCAGCAGTGAATATTCAGGGGGCGCGTACGAGCAGTACTTC
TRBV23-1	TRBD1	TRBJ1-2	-	CASRGGGDRRQANYGYTF	TGCGCCAGCAGGGGAGGGGGGGACAGGCGGCAGGCTAACTATGGCTACACCTTC
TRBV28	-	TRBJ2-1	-	CASSGGGTERGEQFF	TGTGCCAGCTCCGGCGGCGGGACGGAGAGAGGTGAGCAGTTCTTC
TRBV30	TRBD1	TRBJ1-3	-	CAWSVTAGGSGNTIYF	TGTGCCTGGAGTGTAACGGCAGGGGGTTCTGGAAACACCATATATTTT
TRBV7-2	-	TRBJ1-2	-	CASSRRQPPGYGYTF	TGTGCCAGCAGCCGTAGACAGCCGCCCGGCTATGGCTACACCTTC
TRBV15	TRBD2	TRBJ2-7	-	CATSRGIPGLAVFEQYF	TGTGCCACCAGCAGAGGTATCCCGGGACTAGCGGTTTTCGAGCAGTACTTC
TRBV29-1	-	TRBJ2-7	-	CSVEKWGSYEQYF	TGCAGCGTCGAAAAGTGGGGGTCCTACGAGCAGTACTTC
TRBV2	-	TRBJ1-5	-	CASSEISSNQPQHF	TGTGCCAGCAGTGAAATCTCCAGCAATCAGCCCCAGCATTTT
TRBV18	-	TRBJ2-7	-	CASSPRDRSSYEQYF	TGTGCCAGCTCACCCCGGGACCGGAGCTCCTACGAGCAGTACTTC
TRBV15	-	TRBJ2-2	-	CATSRDHTEGNTGELFF	TGTGCCACCAGCAGAGATCACACAGAAGGGAACACCGGGGAGCTGTTTTTT
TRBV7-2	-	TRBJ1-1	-	CASTETSGLPRGAFF	TGTGCCAGCACTGAAACCTCTGGCCTCCCCCGGGGAGCTTTCTTT
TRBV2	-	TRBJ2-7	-	CASTIMTGSYEQYF	TGTGCCAGCACGATAATGACTGGCTCCTACGAGCAGTACTTC
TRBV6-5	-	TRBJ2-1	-	CASSYGRYYNEQFF	TGTGCCAGCAGTTACGGGCGTTACTACAATGAGCAGTTCTTC
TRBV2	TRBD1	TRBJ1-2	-	CASSLQGFEYGYTF	TGTGCCAGCAGCCTACAGGGGTTTGAGTATGGCTACACCTTC
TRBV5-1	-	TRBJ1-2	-	CASSWGEPTYGYTF	TGCGCCAGCAGCTGGGGGGAGCCCACCTATGGCTACACCTTC
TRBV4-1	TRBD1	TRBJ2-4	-	CASSQTGGLQNIQYF	TGCGCCAGCAGCCAGACAGGGGGACTCCAAAACATTCAGTACTTC
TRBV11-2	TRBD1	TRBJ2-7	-	CASAVDRVRSYEQYF	TGTGCCAGCGCAGTGGACAGGGTGAGATCCTACGAGCAGTACTTC
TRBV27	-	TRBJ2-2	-	CASSPTGGNTGELFF	TGTGCCAGCAGTCCAACCGGGGGGAACACCGGGGAGCTGTTTTTT
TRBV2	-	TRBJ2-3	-	CASSLGRSTDTQYF	TGTGCCAGCAGTCTCGGGAGAAGCACAGATACGCAGTATTTT
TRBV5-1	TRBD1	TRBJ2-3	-	CASSLAGTGLADTQYF	TGCGCCAGCAGCTTGGCCGGGACAGGGTTGGCGGATACGCAGTATTTT
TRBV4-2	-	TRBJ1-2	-	CASSQESWNYGYTF	TGTGCCAGCAGCCAAGAGTCTTGGAACTATGGCTACACCTTC
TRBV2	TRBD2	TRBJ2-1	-	CASSEVVSGIVEQFF	TGTGCCAGCAGTGAAGTAGTTAGCGGGATAGTTGAGCAGTTCTTC
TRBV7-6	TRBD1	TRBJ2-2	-	CASSPRGTQGSGELFF	TGTGCCAGCAGCCCTAGGGGTACACAGGGGTCCGGGGAGCTGTTTTTT
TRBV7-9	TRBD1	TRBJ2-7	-	CASSPGAGGYEQYF	TGTGCCAGCAGCCCTGGGGCAGGGGGCTACGAGCAGTACTTC
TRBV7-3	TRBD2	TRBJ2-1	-	CASSSAQLAGGRNEQFF	TGTGCCAGCAGCTCAGCTCAGCTAGCGGGAGGAAGAAATGAGCAGTTCTTC
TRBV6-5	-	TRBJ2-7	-	CASRPLRVGYEQYF	TGTGCCAGCAGGCCTTTGCGGGTTGGCTACGAGCAGTACTTC
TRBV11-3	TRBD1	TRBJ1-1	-	CASRPGGATEAFF	TGTGCCAGCAGGCCAGGGGGCGCGACTGAAGCTTTCTTT
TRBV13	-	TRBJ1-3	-	CASSLEGHSGNTIYF	TGTGCCAGCAGCTTAGAGGGACACTCTGGAAACACCATATATTTT
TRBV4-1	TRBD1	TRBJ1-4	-	CASSQGYRGTNEKLFF	TGCGCCAGCAGCCAAGGGTACAGGGGCACTAATGAAAAACTGTTTTTT
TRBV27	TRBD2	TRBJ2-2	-	CASRKGLAGGTGELFF	TGTGCCAGCAGAAAAGGACTAGCGGGAGGCACCGGGGAGCTGTTTTTT
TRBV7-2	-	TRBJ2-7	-	CASSFLFQHEQYF	TGTGCCAGCAGCTTCCTCTTCCAGCACGAGCAGTACTTC
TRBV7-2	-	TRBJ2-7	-	CASRGVGGSAYEQYF	TGTGCCAGCAGGGGGGTCGGGGGTTCCGCCTACGAGCAGTACTTC
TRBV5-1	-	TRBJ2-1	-	CASNKGQTYNEQFF	TGCGCCAGCAATAAAGGACAGACCTACAATGAGCAGTTCTTC
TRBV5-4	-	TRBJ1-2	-	CASSSRQAGYTF	TGTGCCAGCAGCAGTCGACAGGCTGGCTACACCTTC
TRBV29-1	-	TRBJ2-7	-	CSVEDLTGLSSYEQYF	TGCAGCGTTGAAGACCTAACCGGACTCAGCTCCTACGAGCAGTACTTC
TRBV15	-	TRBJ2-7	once	CATSRDRGQSSYEQYF	TGTGCCACCAGCAGAGATCGGGGACAAAGCTCCTACGAGCAGTACTTC
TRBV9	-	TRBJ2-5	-	CASGGTARETQYF	TGTGCCAGCGGAGGGACAGCCCGAGAGACCCAGTACTTC